This T cell receptor beta chain was obtained from a study of blood T cell repertoires in COVID-19. V lost 4 bases and J 3 bases, leaving 7 bases between the germline ends. Germline CDR1 PRHDT, CDR2 FYEKMQ (reference sequence). The CDR3 is 12 amino acids. Clones were sequenced by immunoSEQ multiplex PCR, and TCRdb holds only the in-frame ones, with some missing. Counted here are roughly 250,000 clones, approximately 84% occurring once; the ten biggest clones make up approximately 15%. This sequence joins TRBV13 and TRBJ2-7, with D maybe TRBD2 (6 bases). The sequencing input was peripheral blood. The source of this sequence is a person aged 70 to 80 with COVID-19, enrolled during active disease. Written as DNA, the CDR3 is TGTGCCAGCAGCTCGGGGGTCTACGAGCAGTACTTC. Protein product: CASSSGVYEQYF.